The 11 T cell receptor beta chains given below trace back to one sample, sequenced in a study of cytomegalovirus exposure and HLA in healthy donors. Use of 60 Vbeta and 13 Jbeta primers characterized the PCR. Profiled with immunoSEQ multiplex PCR; TCRdb holds only in-frame clones, not every one. The sample lists some 130,000 clones; around three quarters were seen once. What was sequenced was PBMCs. The source is a man aged 18-30 years in good health and CMV-seronegative.

The chain joins TRBV11-2 to TRBJ2-7; 11 nucleotides agree with TRBD2. V lost 0 bases and J lost 7; bases outside the gene matches: 5. The CDR3 has 15 residues. Germline V gene sequence: CDR1 SGHAT, CDR2 FQNNGV. CDR3: CASSLELAGDGEQYF. The CDR3 DNA reads TGTGCCAGCAGCTTAGAACTAGCGGGAGATGGGGAGCAGTACTTC.

The chain employs TRBV6-1 and TRBJ2-7, with D unresolved. V was trimmed by 2 bases and J by 3 bases, leaving 11 bases between them. The CDR3 runs to 14 residues. The germline gives CDR1 MNHNS, CDR2 SASEGT. The DNA for the CDR3 is TGTGCCAGCAGTGAAATGCAGGCAATCTACGAGCAGTACGTC. It specifies CASSEMQAIYEQYV.

The CDR3 DNA follows: TGTGCCACCCTTAGGCGGTTTTCTAGCAATCAGCCCCAGCATTTT. It yields the protein CATLRRFSSNQPQHF. V and J are TRBV6-5 and TRBJ1-5; D call uncertain. This CDR3 is built from 15 residues. Germline V gene data show CDR1 as MNHEY and CDR2 as SVGAGI. Trimming stripped 10 bases from V and 0 bases from J, with 16 bases between.

This chain links TRBV11-3 with TRBJ2-1; weak D call: TRBD2 (5 bases). CDR1 is SGHNT, CDR2 YENEEA, per germline. V was cut by 3 bases and J by 9 bases, with 18 bases left in between. The CDR3 contains 15 residues. This CDR3 reads CASSLDSPTVSEQFF. The CDR3 DNA sequence: TGTGCCAGCAGCTTGGACTCCCCGACGGTATCTGAGCAGTTCTTC.

This sequence joins TRBV9 and TRBJ1-2, with 9 bases matching TRBD1. Looked up from germline, CDR1 is SGDLS and CDR2 is YYNGEE. This CDR3 region has 12 residues. The J segment lost 9 bases and the V segment lost 3 bases, leaving 3 bases of the junction unmatched. CDR3 in amino acids: CASSGTGDCYTF. The CDR3 nucleotides read TGTGCCAGCAGCGGGACAGGGGATTGCTACACCTTC.

The chain has TRBV9 and TRBJ1-2; D unclear. The germline V and J ends were trimmed by 0 bases and 0 bases, with 9 bases remaining between them. This CDR3 spans 15 amino acids. CDR1 is SGDLS, CDR2 YYNGEE, per germline. The CDR3 DNA reads as TGTGCCAGCAGCGTAGACTGGGGAGCTAACTATGGCTACACCTTC. Protein product: CASSVDWGANYGYTF.

The chain joins TRBV4-1 to TRBJ1-1; D is ambiguous. V gave up 1 base and J gave up 7 bases, with 7 bases separating them. This CDR3 region has 12 residues. Germline V gives CDR1 MGHRA, CDR2 YSYEKL. Written as DNA, the CDR3 is TGCGCCAGCAGCCAAGGCGCCGATGAAGCTTTCTTT. As protein: CASSQGADEAFF.

This clone has a single count. The CDR3 spells CASSVVPSSYNEQFF. Here the CDR3 DNA reads TGTGCCAGCAGCGTAGTTCCTAGCTCCTACAATGAGCAGTTCTTC. This chain connects TRBV9 to TRBJ2-1; D is undetermined. CDR1 is SGDLS, CDR2 YYNGEE, per germline. The CDR3 consists of 15 residues. V lost 0 bases to trimming and J lost 0 bases, with 7 bases between them.

The CDR3 nucleotides read TGTGCCAGCAGCGCAACTAGCGGGTTATACAATGAGCAGTTCTTC. Residues: CASSATSGLYNEQFF. The V gene is TRBV9, the J gene TRBJ2-1; 9 bases are a match to TRBD2. CDR1 is SGDLS, CDR2 YYNGEE, per germline. V was clipped by 3 bases and J by 4 bases; unmatched bases: 5. This CDR3 has 15 amino acids.

CDR3 sequence reads: CASSLAHRANQPQHF. The DNA for the CDR3 is TGTGCCAGCAGCTTAGCCCACAGGGCTAATCAGCCCCAGCATTTT. The chain is built from TRBV7-8 and TRBJ1-5, with D perhaps matching TRBD1 (6 bases). This CDR3 spans 15 amino acids. CDR1 and CDR2 from the germline V gene are SGHVS and FQNEAQ. V lost 0 bases and J 4 bases, leaving 10 bases between the germline ends.

J is TRBJ2-7 and V is TRBV28; maybe TRBD1 (6 bases). This CDR3 comprises 12 residues. V lost 5 bases to trimming and J lost 2 bases, with 7 bases between them. Germline CDR1 is MDHEN and CDR2 is SYDVKM. The CDR3 here is CASSRQAYEQYF. For the CDR3, the DNA is TGTGCCAGCAGTAGACAGGCCTACGAGCAGTACTTC.